This T cell receptor beta chain was found in a study of OX40 agonist ivuxolimab in advanced cancers. The method was immunoSEQ multiplex PCR; TCRdb's version includes in-frame clones alone and lacks a portion of them. Counted here are approximately 70,000 clones, roughly 88% occurring once; the ten biggest clones make up over 0.25%. The material sequenced was CD4+ or CD8+ T cells sorted from blood, taken in a trial of the OX40 agonist ivuxolimab. The source is an adult with an advanced solid tumor such as melanoma, head and neck, liver or kidney cancer.

The CDR3 is CASSSSGGSSGANVLTF. CDR3 bases: TGCGCCAGCAGCTCCTCGGGGGGGTCCTCTGGGGCCAACGTCCTGACTTTC. The rearrangement links TRBV5-1 to TRBJ2-6; 8 positions agree with TRBD2. The CDR3 has 17 amino acids. With V trimmed by 3 bases and J by 0 bases, 5 bases remained unmatched. CDR1 SGHRS and CDR2 YFSETQ come from the germline V gene.